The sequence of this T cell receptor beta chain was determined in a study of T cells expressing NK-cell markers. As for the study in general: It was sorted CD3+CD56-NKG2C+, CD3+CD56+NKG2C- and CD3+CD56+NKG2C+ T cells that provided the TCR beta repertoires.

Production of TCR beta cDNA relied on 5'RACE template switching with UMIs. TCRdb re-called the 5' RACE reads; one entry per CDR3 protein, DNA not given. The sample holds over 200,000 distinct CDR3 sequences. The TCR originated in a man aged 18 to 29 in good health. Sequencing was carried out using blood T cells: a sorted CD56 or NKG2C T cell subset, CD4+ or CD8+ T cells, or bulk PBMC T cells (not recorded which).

CDR3 in amino acids: CASSQAVQETQYF. The chain has TRBV3-1 and TRBJ2-5. CDR3 size: 13 residues. Germline loops: CDR1 LGHDT, CDR2 YNNKEL (reference sequence).